This T cell receptor beta chain was observed in a study of identical twins. TCRdb re-analysed the 5' RACE reads in MiXCR, keeping a single row per CDR3 protein. The sample has about 520,000 distinct CDR3 sequences, under 25% seen once; the top ten hold around 0.9%. The CDR3 runs to 15 residues. Germline CDR1 is SQVTM and CDR2 is ANQGSEA. The ends lost 3 bases at V and 7 bases at J; junction bases unmatched: 9. A further study also used this sample, focusing on T cells expressing NK-cell markers.

The receptor comes from a woman under 30 in good health. V gene TRBV29-1 combines with J gene TRBJ1-2; TRBD1 aligns across 12 bases. The sequencing sample was made of CD4+ T cells sorted from blood. CDR3 bases: TGCAGCGTTGAGGGGACAGGGGGCGTCGGGGCTGGCTACACCTTC. Encoded protein: CSVEGTGGVGAGYTF.